This TCR beta chain stems from a study of blood T cell repertoires in COVID-19. In the source study's methods: Estimates of nucleated cell counts were drawn from the amplification of reference gene primers. Produced via immunoSEQ multiplex PCR; TCRdb's table is partial and in-frame only. The V and J calls and the clone size are those of that table, but D and trimming were determined from the DNA. The table has approximately 50,000 clones, 75% to 90% seen once. Trimming at V came to 7 bases and at J to 4 bases, leaving 4 bases not matched to a gene. The CDR3 is made up of 14 amino acids. Germline values: CDR1 MNHEY, CDR2 SVGAGI.

The material sequenced was peripheral blood. This sequence joins TRBV6-5 and TRBJ1-6, with 7 positions matching TRBD1. This receptor was obtained from a man in his 60s with acute or convalescent COVID-19. The DNA for the CDR3 is TGTGCCAGCACCCCGGGACAGTATAATTCACCCCTCCACTTT. Protein sequence: CASTPGQYNSPLHF.